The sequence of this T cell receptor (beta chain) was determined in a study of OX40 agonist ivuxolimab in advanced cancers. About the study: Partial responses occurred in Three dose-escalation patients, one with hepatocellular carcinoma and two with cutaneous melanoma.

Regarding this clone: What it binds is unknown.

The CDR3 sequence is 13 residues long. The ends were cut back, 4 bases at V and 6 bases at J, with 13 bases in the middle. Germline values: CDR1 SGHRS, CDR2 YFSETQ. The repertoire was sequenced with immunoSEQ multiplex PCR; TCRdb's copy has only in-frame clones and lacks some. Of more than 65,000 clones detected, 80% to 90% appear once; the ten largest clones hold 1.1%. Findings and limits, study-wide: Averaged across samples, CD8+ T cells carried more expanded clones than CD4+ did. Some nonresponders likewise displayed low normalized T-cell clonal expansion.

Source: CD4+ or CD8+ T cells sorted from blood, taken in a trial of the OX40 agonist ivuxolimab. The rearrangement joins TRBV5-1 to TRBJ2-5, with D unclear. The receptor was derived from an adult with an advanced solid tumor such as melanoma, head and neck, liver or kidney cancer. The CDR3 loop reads CASSAHAPKTQYF. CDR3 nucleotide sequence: TGCGCCAGCAGCGCCCACGCACCTAAGACCCAGTACTTC.